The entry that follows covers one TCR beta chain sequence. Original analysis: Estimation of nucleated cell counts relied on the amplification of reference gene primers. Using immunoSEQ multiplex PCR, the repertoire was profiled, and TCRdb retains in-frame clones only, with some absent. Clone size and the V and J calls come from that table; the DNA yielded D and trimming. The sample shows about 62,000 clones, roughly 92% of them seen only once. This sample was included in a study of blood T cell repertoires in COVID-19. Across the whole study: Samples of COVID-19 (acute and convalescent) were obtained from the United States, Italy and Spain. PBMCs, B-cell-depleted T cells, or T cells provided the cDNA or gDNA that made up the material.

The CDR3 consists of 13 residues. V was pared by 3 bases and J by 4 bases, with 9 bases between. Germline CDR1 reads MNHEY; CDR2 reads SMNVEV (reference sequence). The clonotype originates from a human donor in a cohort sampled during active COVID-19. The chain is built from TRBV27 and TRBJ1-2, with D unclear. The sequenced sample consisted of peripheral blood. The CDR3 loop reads CASSLRQSYGYTF. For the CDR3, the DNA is TGTGCCAGCAGTTTGAGGCAGTCCTATGGCTACACCTTC.